The clone carrying this T cell receptor (beta chain) came up once. The CDR3 loop spans 12 amino acids. Trimming removed 1 base from V and 10 bases from J, with 11 bases in between. Germline loops: CDR1 GTSNPN, CDR2 SVGIG (reference sequence). Recruited during active infection, patients (from Seattle) were subsequently followed longitudinally. This entry comes from a study of blood T cell repertoires in COVID-19. Study at large: T cells, B-cell-depleted T cells, or PBMCs provided the cDNA or gDNA that served as material.

Original data processing: It was from reference gene primer amplification that nucleated cell counts were estimated. Clones were sequenced by immunoSEQ multiplex PCR, and TCRdb holds only the in-frame ones, with some missing. V and J calls and clone size are given by that table; D and trimming were obtained from the DNA. The sample has 250,000 to 300,000 clones; around nine tenths are singletons. V and J are TRBV30 and TRBJ2-1; D is unclear. Source material: peripheral blood. The sequence came from a woman in her twenties or thirties with COVID-19, enrolled during active disease. The CDR3 region has the DNA TGTGCCTGGAGTGGGTCACAACGCGAGCAGTTCTTC. It encodes CAWSGSQREQFF.